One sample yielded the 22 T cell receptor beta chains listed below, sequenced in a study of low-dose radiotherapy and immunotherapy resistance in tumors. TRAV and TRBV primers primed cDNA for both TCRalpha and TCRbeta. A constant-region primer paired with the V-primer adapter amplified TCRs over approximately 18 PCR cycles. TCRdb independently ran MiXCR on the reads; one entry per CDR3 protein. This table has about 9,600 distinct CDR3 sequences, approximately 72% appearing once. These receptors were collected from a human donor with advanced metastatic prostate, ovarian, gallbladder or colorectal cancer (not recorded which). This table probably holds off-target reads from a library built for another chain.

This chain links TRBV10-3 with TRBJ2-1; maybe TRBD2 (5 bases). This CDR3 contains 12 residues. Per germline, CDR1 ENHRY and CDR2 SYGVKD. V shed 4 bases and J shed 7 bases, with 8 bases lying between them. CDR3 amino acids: CAISVSGNEQFF. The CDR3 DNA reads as TGTGCCATCAGTGTTTCGGGAAATGAGCAGTTCTTC.

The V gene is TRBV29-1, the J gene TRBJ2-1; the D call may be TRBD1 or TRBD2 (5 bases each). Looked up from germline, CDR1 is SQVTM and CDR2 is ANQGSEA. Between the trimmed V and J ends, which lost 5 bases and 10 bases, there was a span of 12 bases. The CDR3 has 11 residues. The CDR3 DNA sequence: TGCAGCGTTATCCGGGACGCCGAGCAGTTCTTC. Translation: CSVIRDAEQFF.

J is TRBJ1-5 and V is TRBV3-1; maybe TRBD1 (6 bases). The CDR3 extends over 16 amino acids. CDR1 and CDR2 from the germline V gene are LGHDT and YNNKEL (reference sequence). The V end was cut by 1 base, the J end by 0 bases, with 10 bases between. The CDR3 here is CASSQGGTLSNQPQHF. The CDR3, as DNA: TGTGCCAGCAGCCAAGGGGGGACACTTAGCAATCAGCCCCAGCATTTT.

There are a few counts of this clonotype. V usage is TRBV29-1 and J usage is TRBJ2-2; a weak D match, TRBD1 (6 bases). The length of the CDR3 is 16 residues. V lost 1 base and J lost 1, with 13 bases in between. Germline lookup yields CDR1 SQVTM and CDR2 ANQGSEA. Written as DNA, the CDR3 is TGCAGCGTTGAAGGAGGGGGAGACTTGAACACCGGGGAGCTGTTTTTT. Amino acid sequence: CSVEGGGDLNTGELFF.

Here the CDR3 DNA reads TGTGCCAGCAGCTTGGTGGGTCAGAATCAGCCCCAGCATTTT. Translating it yields CASSLVGQNQPQHF. This chain links TRBV5-6 with TRBJ1-5; no clear D. Germline CDR1 and CDR2: SGHDT and YYEEEE. The V and J ends lost 0 bases and 4 bases respectively, with 8 bases between them. The CDR3 sequence is 14 residues long.

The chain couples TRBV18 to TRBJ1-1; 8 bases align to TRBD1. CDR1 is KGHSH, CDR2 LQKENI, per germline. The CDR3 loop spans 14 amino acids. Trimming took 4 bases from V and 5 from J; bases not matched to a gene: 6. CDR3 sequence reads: CASSLPTGVTEAFF. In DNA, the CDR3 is TGTGCCAGCTCACTGCCGACAGGGGTTACTGAAGCTTTCTTT.

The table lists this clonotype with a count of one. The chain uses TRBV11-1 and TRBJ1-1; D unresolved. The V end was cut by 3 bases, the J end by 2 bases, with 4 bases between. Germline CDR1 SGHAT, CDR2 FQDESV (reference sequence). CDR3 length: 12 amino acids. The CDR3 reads CASSFRNTEAFF. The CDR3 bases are TGTGCCAGCAGCTTCAGAAACACTGAAGCTTTCTTT.

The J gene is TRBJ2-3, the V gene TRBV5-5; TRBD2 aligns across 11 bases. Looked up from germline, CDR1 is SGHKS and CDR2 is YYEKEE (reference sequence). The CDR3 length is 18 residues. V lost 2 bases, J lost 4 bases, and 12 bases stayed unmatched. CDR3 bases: TGTGCCAGCAGCTTCGCGGGACTACTAGCGGGAGCAGCAGATACGCAGTATTTT. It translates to CASSFAGLLAGAADTQYF. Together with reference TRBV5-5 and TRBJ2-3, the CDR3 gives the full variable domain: DAGVTQSPTHLIKTRGQQVTLRCSPISGHKSVSWYQQVLGQGPQFIFQYYEKEERGRGNFPDRFSARQFPNYSSELNVNALLLGDSALYLCASSFAGLLAGAADTQYFGPGTRLTVL.

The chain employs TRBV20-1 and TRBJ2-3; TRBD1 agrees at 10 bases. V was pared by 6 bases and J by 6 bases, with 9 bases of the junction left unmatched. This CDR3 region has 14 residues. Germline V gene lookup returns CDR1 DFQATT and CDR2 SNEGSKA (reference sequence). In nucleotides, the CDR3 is TGCAGTGCGAAACGGACAGGGGGTTGGGATACGCAGTATTTT. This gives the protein CSAKRTGGWDTQYF.

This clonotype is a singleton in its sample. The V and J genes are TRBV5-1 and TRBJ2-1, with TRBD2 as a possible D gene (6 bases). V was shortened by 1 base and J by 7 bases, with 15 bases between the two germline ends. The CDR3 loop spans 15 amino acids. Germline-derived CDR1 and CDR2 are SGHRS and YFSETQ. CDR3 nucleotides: TGCGCCAGCAGCTTGAGTCCGGGAGAGGGGAATGAGCAGTTCTTC. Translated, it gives CASSLSPGEGNEQFF.

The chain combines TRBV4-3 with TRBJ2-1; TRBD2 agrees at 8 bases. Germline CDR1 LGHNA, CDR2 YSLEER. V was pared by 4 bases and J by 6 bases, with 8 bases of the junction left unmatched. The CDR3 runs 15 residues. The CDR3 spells CASSLTAGGSNEQFF. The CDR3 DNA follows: TGCGCCAGCAGCCTCACCGCGGGGGGTTCCAATGAGCAGTTCTTC.

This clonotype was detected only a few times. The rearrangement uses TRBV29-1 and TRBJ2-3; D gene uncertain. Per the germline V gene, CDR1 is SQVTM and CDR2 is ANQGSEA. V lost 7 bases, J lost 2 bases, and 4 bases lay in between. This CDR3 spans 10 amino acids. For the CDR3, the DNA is TGCAGCGGAAACACAGATACGCAGTATTTT. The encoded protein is CSGNTDTQYF.

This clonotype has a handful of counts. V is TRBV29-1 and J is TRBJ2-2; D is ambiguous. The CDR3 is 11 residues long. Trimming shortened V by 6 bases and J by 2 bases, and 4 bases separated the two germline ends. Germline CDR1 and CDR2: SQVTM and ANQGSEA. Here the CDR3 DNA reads TGCAGCGTCAGAAACACCGGGGAGCTGTTTTTT. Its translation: CSVRNTGELFF.

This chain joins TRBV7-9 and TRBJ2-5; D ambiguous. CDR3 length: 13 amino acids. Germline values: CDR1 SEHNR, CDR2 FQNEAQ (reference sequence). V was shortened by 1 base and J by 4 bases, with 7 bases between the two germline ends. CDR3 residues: CASSLGLGETQYF. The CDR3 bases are TGTGCCAGCAGCTTAGGACTTGGAGAGACCCAGTACTTC.

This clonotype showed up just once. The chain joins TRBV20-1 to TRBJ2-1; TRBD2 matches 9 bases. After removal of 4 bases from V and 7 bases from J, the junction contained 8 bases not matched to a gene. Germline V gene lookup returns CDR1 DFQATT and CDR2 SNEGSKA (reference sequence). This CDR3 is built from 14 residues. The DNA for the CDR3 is TGCAGTGCTATAGCGGGAGCTCAAGGGAATGAGCAGTTCTTC. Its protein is CSAIAGAQGNEQFF.

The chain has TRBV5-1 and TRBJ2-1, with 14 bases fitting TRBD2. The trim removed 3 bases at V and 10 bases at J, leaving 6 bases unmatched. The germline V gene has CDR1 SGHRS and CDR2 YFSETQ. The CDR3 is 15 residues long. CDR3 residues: CASSSGLAGGEEQFF. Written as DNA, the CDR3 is TGCGCCAGCAGCTCTGGACTAGCGGGAGGCGAGGAGCAGTTCTTC.

CDR3 region: CASSVGPAGGSETQYF. CDR3 nucleotides: TGTGCCAGCAGCGTAGGTCCAGCGGGAGGCTCGGAGACCCAGTACTTC. The chain recombines TRBV9 with TRBJ2-5; the match to TRBD2 covers 9 bases. V dropped 0 bases and J dropped 5; count of bases not matched to a gene: 8. The CDR3 is made up of 16 amino acids. Germline loops: CDR1 SGDLS, CDR2 YYNGEE.

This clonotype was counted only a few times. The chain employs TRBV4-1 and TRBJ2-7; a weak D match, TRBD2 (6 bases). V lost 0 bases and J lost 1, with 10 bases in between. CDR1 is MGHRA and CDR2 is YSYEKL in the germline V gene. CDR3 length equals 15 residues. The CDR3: CASSQESGVSYEQYF. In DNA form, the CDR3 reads TGCGCCAGCAGCCAAGAATCGGGAGTGTCCTACGAGCAGTACTTC.

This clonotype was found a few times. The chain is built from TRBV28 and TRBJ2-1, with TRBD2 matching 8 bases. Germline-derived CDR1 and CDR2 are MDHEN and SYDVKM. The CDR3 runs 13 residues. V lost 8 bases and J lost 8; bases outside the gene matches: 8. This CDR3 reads CASFPGGLDEQFF. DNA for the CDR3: TGTGCCAGCTTCCCGGGAGGGTTGGATGAGCAGTTCTTC.

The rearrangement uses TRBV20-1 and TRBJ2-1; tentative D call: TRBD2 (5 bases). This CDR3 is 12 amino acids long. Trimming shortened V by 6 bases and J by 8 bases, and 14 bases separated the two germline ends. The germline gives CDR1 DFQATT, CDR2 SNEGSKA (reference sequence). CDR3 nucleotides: TGCAGTGCCCCGTCTCGGGGAGATGAGCAGTTCTTC. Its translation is CSAPSRGDEQFF.

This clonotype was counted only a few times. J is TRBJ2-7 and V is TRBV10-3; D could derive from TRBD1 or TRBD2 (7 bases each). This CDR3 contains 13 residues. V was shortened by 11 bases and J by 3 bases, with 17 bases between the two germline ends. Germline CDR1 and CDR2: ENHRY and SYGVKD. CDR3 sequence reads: CAGGRGQNYEQYF. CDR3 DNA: TGTGCCGGAGGGAGGGGACAGAACTACGAGCAGTACTTC.

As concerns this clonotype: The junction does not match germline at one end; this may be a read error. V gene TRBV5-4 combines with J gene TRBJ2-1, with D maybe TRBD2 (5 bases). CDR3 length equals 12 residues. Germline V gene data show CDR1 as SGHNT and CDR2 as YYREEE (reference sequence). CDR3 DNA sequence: TGTGCGAGCAGCTCGGACTCGTATGAGCAGTTCTTC. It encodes CASSSDSYEQFF.